This record looks at one T cell receptor beta chain sequence and its context. Germline values: CDR1 SGHRS, CDR2 YFSETQ. The CDR3 loop spans 15 amino acids. Trimming cost V 2 bases and J 2 bases, with 12 bases left between them. The sample comes from a study of T-cell reconstitution after alpha-beta-depleted transplantation in children. The library targeted TCRbeta and was prepared with unique molecular identifiers. TCRdb analysed the PCR reads with MiXCR anew, one entry per CDR3 protein. Seen here are roughly 590,000 distinct CDR3 sequences, 16% observed once, and the top ten hold 0.85% to 1.3%. The genes are TRBV5-1 and TRBJ2-3, with D hard to call. The source of this sequence is a human donor who donated a stem cell graft to a child with acute myeloid leukemia. The sequenced sample was PBMCs from the stem cell graft donor, obtained from the stem cell graft. The DNA of the CDR3 is TGCGCCAGCAGCTTTATGGGCAGATTCACAGATACGCAGTATTTT. This encodes CASSFMGRFTDTQYF.